This entry lists 8 T cell receptor beta chains sequenced from one sample in a study of T cell responses to AZD1222 COVID-19 vaccine. TCRdb keeps only in-frame clones here, not all; method: immunoSEQ multiplex PCR. The sample consists of 80,000 to 100,000 clones, 70% to 90% of them appearing once. Specimen: peripheral blood, collected on day 0 of AZD1222 vaccination. The receptors here all came from an adult in good health.

This clone was recorded only once. The chain carries TRBV29-1 and TRBJ2-2, with 11 bases identical to TRBD1. The trim removed 4 bases at V and 5 bases at J, leaving 9 bases unmatched. CDR1 and CDR2 (germline): SQVTM, ANQGSEA. This CDR3 spans 16 amino acids. CDR3: CSVATRGTGGTGELFF. The CDR3 nucleotides are TGCAGCGTTGCCACACGGGGGACAGGGGGTACCGGGGAGCTGTTTTTT.

The rearrangement links TRBV6-5 to TRBJ2-2; 8 bases are a match to TRBD2. The trim removed 6 bases at V and 2 bases at J, leaving 5 bases unmatched. Germline lookup yields CDR1 MNHEY and CDR2 SVGAGI. CDR3 length: 15 residues. The CDR3 reads CASRAGGHNTGELFF. CDR3 in DNA: TGTGCCAGCAGGGCGGGAGGTCACAACACCGGGGAGCTGTTTTTT.

The J gene is TRBJ1-6, the V gene TRBV30; D ambiguous. CDR1 is GTSNPN and CDR2 is SVGIG in the germline V gene (reference sequence). The CDR3 totals 14 residues. V lost 3 bases, J lost 0 bases, and 6 bases lay in between. The CDR3 spells CAWRVSSYNSPLHF. As DNA, the CDR3 is TGTGCCTGGAGAGTGAGCTCCTATAATTCACCCCTCCACTTT.

The rearrangement joins TRBV19 to TRBJ2-1; 9 bases fit TRBD1. This CDR3 is 13 amino acids long. V trimming: 7 bases; J trimming: 6 bases; junction bases outside the gene matches: 4. Germline CDR1 LNHDA, CDR2 SQIVND (reference sequence). DNA of the CDR3: TGTGCCAGTAAGGGGACAGGGATCAATGAGCAGTTCTTC. Its protein is CASKGTGINEQFF.

This chain joins TRBV19 and TRBJ1-5; D not resolved. Germline V gene sequence: CDR1 LNHDA, CDR2 SQIVND (reference sequence). With 6 bases removed from V and 4 bases from J, the gap between germline ends came to 16 bases. This CDR3 region has 15 residues. CDR3 sequence reads: CASRTTGEGNQPQHF. The CDR3 bases are TGTGCCAGTAGAACGACCGGGGAAGGAAATCAGCCCCAGCATTTT.

This chain uses TRBV2 with TRBJ2-5, with D possibly TRBD1 on 5 matching bases. CDR3 length equals 13 residues. CDR1 and CDR2 (germline): SNHLY, FYNNEI. The V end lost 7 bases, the J end lost 1 base, and 10 bases lay between the germline ends. CDR3 residues: CASKGSLQETQYF. In DNA form, the CDR3 reads TGTGCCAGCAAGGGGTCCCTCCAAGAGACCCAGTACTTC.

The chain joins TRBV4-2 to TRBJ2-2; a possible D gene is TRBD1 (5 bases). This CDR3 comprises 16 residues. Trimming took 6 bases from V and 1 from J, leaving 15 bases between them. CDR1 and CDR2 (germline): LGHNA, YNFKEQ. CDR3 coding DNA: TGTGCCAGCAGTACGGGCGACAGACGGAACACCGGGGAGCTGTTTTTT. It codes for CASSTGDRRNTGELFF.

This chain uses TRBV14 with TRBJ2-7, with a tentative D call TRBD1 (5 bases). The ends were cut back, 1 base at V and 6 bases at J, with 16 bases in the middle. Per the germline V gene, CDR1 is SGHDN and CDR2 is FVKESK. The CDR3 is 15 amino acids. CDR3 loop: CASSQVRAAPGEQYF. The CDR3 DNA is TGTGCCAGCAGCCAAGTCAGGGCGGCCCCTGGCGAGCAGTACTTC. Full variable domain (missing parts from reference TRBV14 and TRBJ2-7): EAGVTQFPSHSVIEKGQTVTLRCDPISGHDNLYWYRRVMGKEIKFLLHFVKESKQDESGMPNNRFLAERTGGTYSTLKVQPAELEDSGVYFCASSQVRAAPGEQYFGPGTRLTVT.